The 28 T cell receptor beta chains presented below share a single source sample, sequenced in a study of blood T cell repertoires in COVID-19. This table comes from immunoSEQ multiplex PCR, and its TCRdb copy is limited to in-frame clones, with some not included. Among roughly 40,000 clones, approximately 80% were seen once, and the ten largest hold roughly 8.7%. Sequenced: peripheral blood. These receptors came from a man between 65 and 85 years old with active or convalescent COVID-19.

V gene TRBV27 combines with J gene TRBJ1-2, with 7 positions matching TRBD1. This CDR3 has 14 residues. Trimming cost V 5 bases and J 2 bases; bases outside gene matches: 5. The germline V gene has CDR1 MNHEY and CDR2 SMNVEV (reference sequence). The CDR3 DNA reads TGTGCCAGCAGTCCTCGGGACAGAAACTATGGCTACACCTTC. Its protein is CASSPRDRNYGYTF.

The V call is TRBV10-1, the J call TRBJ2-1; 7 nucleotides match TRBD2. Germline V gives CDR1 WNHNN, CDR2 SYGVQD (reference sequence). CDR3 length: 17 residues. V lost 0 bases, J lost 0 bases, and 5 bases stayed unmatched. The CDR3 coding sequence is TGCGCCAGCAGTGAGTCCGGCCGGGGGGTCTCCTACAATGAGCAGTTCTTC. It specifies CASSESGRGVSYNEQFF.

V and J are TRBV30 and TRBJ2-1; D is perhaps TRBD1 (6 bases). Germline V gene data show CDR1 as GTSNPN and CDR2 as SVGIG (reference sequence). V dropped 3 bases and J dropped 5 bases, with 14 bases sitting between them. The length of the CDR3 is 14 residues. The CDR3 spells CAWRIGGFHNEQFF. Here the CDR3 DNA reads TGTGCCTGGAGGATTGGGGGCTTCCACAATGAGCAGTTCTTC.

This clone was observed a few times. This rearrangement joins TRBV2 to TRBJ1-1; unclear D gene. The V end lost 3 bases, the J end lost 5 bases, and 13 bases lay between the germline ends. The CDR3 spans 14 residues. CDR1 and CDR2 from the germline V gene are SNHLY and FYNNEI. CDR3 sequence (DNA): TGTGCCAGCAGTGATCGGGGAAGAGGGACTGAAGCTTTCTTT. Amino acid sequence: CASSDRGRGTEAFF.

The chain recombines TRBV5-1 with TRBJ2-2, with a tentative D call TRBD2 (6 bases). CDR3 length: 14 residues. The V gene's germline CDR1 is SGHRS and CDR2 YFSETQ. Trimming removed 4 bases at V and 8 bases at J, with 15 bases between. The CDR3: CASSQGLSEGELFF. In nucleotides, the CDR3 is TGCGCCAGCAGCCAGGGACTCTCGGAGGGGGAGCTGTTTTTT.

The genes are TRBV6-5 and TRBJ2-5, with D possibly matching TRBD2 (6 bases). Between the trimmed V and J ends, which lost 6 bases and 1 base, there was a span of 12 bases. The V gene's germline CDR1 is MNHEY and CDR2 SVGAGI. This CDR3 region has 14 residues. The CDR3 DNA reads as TGTGCCAGCAGCCTGGGGGGTCCCCAAGAGACCCAGTACTTC. Translated, it gives CASSLGGPQETQYF.

This chain connects TRBV28 to TRBJ2-3; 7 bases agree with TRBD1. This CDR3 has 14 residues. CDR1 is MDHEN and CDR2 is SYDVKM in the germline V gene. The J segment lost 0 bases and the V segment lost 4 bases, leaving 1 base of the junction unmatched. This chain's CDR3 is CASSSGQSTDTQYF. As DNA, the CDR3 is TGTGCCAGCAGTTCGGGACAGAGCACAGATACGCAGTATTTT.

This clone appeared once. The V gene is TRBV9, the J gene TRBJ2-3; 8 positions agree with TRBD1. The CDR3 is made up of 16 amino acids. V lost 2 bases, J lost 1 base, and 6 bases stayed unmatched. CDR1 is SGDLS, CDR2 YYNGEE, per germline. CDR3 coding DNA: TGTGCCAGCAGCGTCCGACAGGGGTTGGGCACAGATACGCAGTATTTT. It specifies CASSVRQGLGTDTQYF.

The J gene is TRBJ1-6, the V gene TRBV10-3; 9 nucleotides match TRBD1. Trimming cost V 2 bases and J 7 bases; bases outside gene matches: 6. Per the germline V gene, CDR1 is ENHRY and CDR2 is SYGVKD. The CDR3 has 16 amino acids. Here the CDR3 reads CAISEPEQGANSPLHF. CDR3 nucleotide sequence: TGTGCCATCAGTGAGCCTGAACAGGGGGCGAATTCACCCCTCCACTTT.

This clone was observed once. The V gene is TRBV28, the J gene TRBJ1-4; no clear D gene. The CDR3 covers 12 residues. Germline V gene data show CDR1 as MDHEN and CDR2 as SYDVKM. V was cut by 3 bases and J by 8 bases, with 7 bases left in between. CDR3 bases: TGTGCCAGCAGTTTGACAATGGAAAAACTGTTTTTT. This translates into CASSLTMEKLFF. The full variable domain, in which reference TRBV28 and TRBJ1-4 provide the parts outside the CDR3, is DVKVTQSSRYLVKRTGEKVFLECVQDMDHENMFWYRQDPGLGLRLIYFSYDVKMKEKGDIPEGYSVSREKKERFSLILESASTNQTSMYLCASSLTMEKLFFGSGTQLSVL.

This clone was picked up a small number of times. The J gene is TRBJ1-1, the V gene TRBV18; 8 positions agree with TRBD1. Germline assignment: CDR1 KGHSH and CDR2 LQKENI. The CDR3 contains 15 residues. V shed 4 bases and J 1 base; nucleotides not matched to a gene: 5. This CDR3 is CASSLQGAGNTEAFF. CDR3 bases: TGTGCCAGCTCACTCCAGGGGGCGGGGAACACTGAAGCTTTCTTT.

The chain links TRBV3-1 (or the pseudogene TRBV3-2) to TRBJ2-2; D is possibly TRBD2 (5 bases). Germline CDR1 is LGHDT and CDR2 is YNNKEL (reference sequence). The V and J ends lost 1 base and 7 bases respectively, with 7 bases between them. CDR3 length: 13 residues. CDR3 loop: CASSQVGSGELFF. Here the CDR3 DNA reads TGTGCCAGCAGCCAAGTGGGGAGCGGGGAGCTGTTTTTT.

This clone was counted a few times. This rearrangement joins TRBV6-5 to TRBJ2-5; no clear D gene. Germline lookup yields CDR1 MNHEY and CDR2 SVGAGI. The CDR3 consists of 14 residues. Trimming took off 6 bases at V and 8 bases at J, with 19 bases between the two ends. DNA for the CDR3: TGTGCCAGCAGCCCCGGCACAGTGGGTTTAACCCAGTACTTC. Translated: CASSPGTVGLTQYF.

The gene calls are TRBV24-1 and TRBJ1-2; D gene uncertain. This CDR3 region has 11 residues. From germline, CDR1 is KGHDR and CDR2 SFDVKD. Deletions cut 11 bases from V and 5 bases from J, with 11 bases between. Here the CDR3 reads CAIEGQYGYTF. The CDR3 bases are TGTGCCATCGAGGGTCAGTATGGCTACACCTTC.

The chain combines TRBV6-5 with TRBJ1-5, with a tentative D call TRBD1 (5 bases). From germline, CDR1 is MNHEY and CDR2 SVGAGI. Trimming removed 6 bases at V and 6 bases at J, with 15 bases between. The CDR3 is 14 amino acids. The CDR3 spells CASSLSGVSQPQHF. Written as DNA, the CDR3 is TGTGCCAGCAGCCTCTCGGGGGTAAGTCAGCCCCAGCATTTT.

V and J are TRBV14 and TRBJ1-2; D not resolved. Germline CDR1 reads SGHDN; CDR2 reads FVKESK. V was cut by 0 bases and J by 8 bases, with 10 bases left in between. The CDR3 is made up of 13 amino acids. The CDR3 nucleotides read TGTGCCAGCAGCCAAGAGCCTTACGGGGGCTACACCTTC. It translates to CASSQEPYGGYTF.

This clone was detected only a few times. The V gene is TRBV28, the J gene TRBJ1-2; D not resolved. The CDR3 extends over 13 amino acids. Germline CDR1 reads MDHEN; CDR2 reads SYDVKM. The V end was cut by 3 bases, the J end by 0 bases, with 5 bases between. CDR3 region: CASSFPANYGYTF. The CDR3 DNA reads as TGTGCCAGCAGTTTTCCGGCTAACTATGGCTACACCTTC.

This chain joins TRBV5-4 and TRBJ1-6, with D tentatively TRBD1 (6 bases). Germline V gene lookup returns CDR1 SGHNT and CDR2 YYREEE (reference sequence). The V end was cut by 10 bases, the J end by 9 bases, with 26 bases between. The CDR3 sequence is 16 residues long. CDR3 nucleotide sequence: TGTGCCCTTGGCGGGTCTCCAACAGGGACAAGTTCACCCCTCCACTTT. It codes for CALGGSPTGTSSPLHF.

This clone was counted only a few times. The chain is built from TRBV5-4 and TRBJ2-3; 7 positions match TRBD2. This CDR3 contains 14 residues. The germline V gene encodes CDR1 SGHNT and CDR2 YYREEE (reference sequence). V gave up 3 bases and J gave up 2 bases; unmatched junction bases: 3. The CDR3: CASSSSGHTDTQYF. In nucleotides, the CDR3 is TGTGCCAGCAGCTCTAGCGGCCACACAGATACGCAGTATTTT.

V and J are TRBV5-1 and TRBJ2-5; 8 positions agree with TRBD1. After removal of 2 bases from V and 4 bases from J, the junction contained 4 bases not matched to a gene. Germline V gene data show CDR1 as SGHRS and CDR2 as YFSETQ. The CDR3 spans 14 residues. CDR3 in amino acids: CASSFQGAGETQYF. DNA for the CDR3: TGCGCCAGCAGCTTTCAGGGGGCCGGAGAGACCCAGTACTTC.

Worth noting for this clone: The sample holds other DNA sequences that translate to the same CDR3. The gene calls are TRBV5-1 and TRBJ2-1; a possible D gene is TRBD1 (7 bases). From germline, CDR1 is SGHRS and CDR2 YFSETQ. Between the trimmed V and J ends, which lost 4 bases and 3 bases, there was a span of 11 bases. The CDR3 is 14 amino acids. CDR3 residues: CASSGGTDYNEQFF. DNA of the CDR3: TGCGCCAGCAGCGGGGGGACAGACTACAATGAGCAGTTCTTC.

The chain links TRBV10-3 to TRBJ2-7, with D unresolved. This CDR3 is 12 amino acids long. V lost 8 bases to trimming and J lost 5 bases, with 13 bases between them. CDR1 is ENHRY and CDR2 is SYGVKD in the germline V gene. The CDR3 spells CAIPPNRNEQYF. In DNA, the CDR3 is TGTGCCATCCCCCCAAACAGAAACGAGCAGTACTTC.

The CDR3 region has the DNA TGTGCCAGCAGTCTACGAGGGACAGATACGCAGTATTTT. This sequence encodes CASSLRGTDTQYF. The chain combines TRBV27 with TRBJ2-3, with a possible D match to TRBD2 (5 bases). Germline V CDR1 and CDR2: MNHEY, SMNVEV (reference sequence). Between the trimmed V and J ends, which lost 5 bases and 3 bases, there was a span of 9 bases. The CDR3 loop spans 13 amino acids.

V usage is TRBV7-6 and J usage is TRBJ2-5; maybe TRBD2 (5 bases). Trimming pared 4 bases from V and 5 bases from J, leaving 11 bases between. From germline, CDR1 is SGHVS and CDR2 FNYEAQ. This CDR3 contains 13 residues. CDR3 sequence reads: CASSSRRRETQYF. The CDR3, as DNA: TGTGCCAGCAGCTCTCGACGGAGGGAGACCCAGTACTTC.

The J gene is TRBJ1-1, the V gene TRBV27; D possibly corresponds to TRBD1 (5 bases). CDR3 length: 15 amino acids. The germline V gene encodes CDR1 MNHEY and CDR2 SMNVEV (reference sequence). The germline V and J ends were trimmed by 4 bases and 1 base, with 13 bases remaining between them. The CDR3 protein is CASSSWGPWNTEAFF. CDR3 DNA sequence: TGTGCCAGCAGTTCTTGGGGCCCCTGGAACACTGAAGCTTTCTTT.

This chain links TRBV6-6 with TRBJ1-3; 10 bases fit TRBD1. The CDR3 has 16 residues. Per germline, CDR1 MNHNY and CDR2 SVGAGI (reference sequence). The junction had 7 bases not matched to a gene; V was cut back by 6 bases and J by 2 bases. The CDR3 region is CASSSGQGGAGNTIYF. The CDR3, as DNA: TGTGCCAGCAGCTCAGGACAGGGGGGGGCTGGAAACACCATATATTTT.

This chain links TRBV19 with TRBJ2-5; the D is unclear. The CDR3 spans 12 residues. V was trimmed by 6 bases and J by 5 bases, leaving 10 bases between them. CDR1 and CDR2 (germline): LNHDA, SQIVND (reference sequence). The DNA for the CDR3 is TGTGCCAGTAGCCCCAACGCGGAGACCCAGTACTTC. Its protein product is CASSPNAETQYF.

The rearrangement joins TRBV4-1 to TRBJ2-1; D gene unclear. V lost 6 bases and J 6 bases, leaving 18 bases between the germline ends. Per germline, CDR1 MGHRA and CDR2 YSYEKL. The CDR3 contains 15 residues. The CDR3 here is CASRLGVSSLNEQFF. In nucleotides, the CDR3 is TGCGCCAGCAGGCTCGGAGTTTCCTCTCTCAATGAGCAGTTCTTC.